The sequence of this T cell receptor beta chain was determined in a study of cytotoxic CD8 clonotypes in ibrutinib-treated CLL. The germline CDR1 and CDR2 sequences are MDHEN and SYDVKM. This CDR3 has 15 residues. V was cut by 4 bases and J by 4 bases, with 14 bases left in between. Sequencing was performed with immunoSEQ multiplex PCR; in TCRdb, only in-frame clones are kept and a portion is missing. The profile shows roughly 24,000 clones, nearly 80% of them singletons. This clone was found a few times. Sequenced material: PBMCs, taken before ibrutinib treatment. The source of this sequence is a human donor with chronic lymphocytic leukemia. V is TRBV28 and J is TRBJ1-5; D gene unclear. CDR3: CASSSDGSPNQPQHF. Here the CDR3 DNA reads TGTGCCAGCAGTTCGGACGGGTCGCCTAATCAGCCCCAGCATTTT.